One and the same sample provided the 14 T cell receptor beta chains below, sequenced in a study of tumor-infiltrating lymphocytes in primary liver carcinoma. TCR beta cDNA was reverse-transcribed from about 0.45 ug of total RNA. The reaction used a constant-region primer and ProtoScript II reverse transcriptase. Amplification in three nested multiplex PCR rounds with slightly modified ARM-PCR gave rise to TCR beta libraries. The opening two PCR rounds, ten to eleven cycles each, paired TRBV1-TRBV30 forward primers with a C-beta reverse primer. Using its own MiXCR run on the multiplex PCR reads, TCRdb lists one record per CDR3 protein. The table lists approximately 310,000 distinct CDR3 sequences, 65% of them singletons, with about 8.4% in the top ten. Germline DNA was also extracted, and blood RNA was taken from unsorted whole blood. The sample taken for sequencing was peripheral blood. The source is a man in his forties or fifties with primary liver carcinoma and hepatitis B virus infection.

This clonotype was seen a handful of times. The chain recombines TRBV2 with TRBJ1-5, with unresolved D. The CDR3 has 13 amino acids. Germline V gene sequence: CDR1 SNHLY, CDR2 FYNNEI. V shed 5 bases and J shed 2 bases, with 7 bases lying between them. The DNA for the CDR3 is TGTGCCAGCAGTTGGCAGGGCAATCAGCCCCAGCATTTT. The encoded protein is CASSWQGNQPQHF.

On this clonotype itself: The junction differs from germline at one of its ends, possibly a read error. The chain uses TRBV6-1 and TRBJ2-7; no definite D call. Germline values: CDR1 MNHNS, CDR2 SASEGT. There are 12 residues in the CDR3. The CDR3 loop is CTSSYGGYEQYF. As DNA, the CDR3 is TGTACCAGCAGTTACGGCGGTTACGAGCAGTACTTC.

This clonotype was found a few times. A much larger clone is a single base away; this may be a read error. CDR3 nucleotide sequence: TGCAGCGTCCACGCCGGATCTGCAGAGACCCGGTACTTC. It yields the protein CSVHAGSAETRYF. The rearrangement joins TRBV29-1 to TRBJ2-5; D ambiguous. The CDR3 is 13 residues long. Germline CDR1 SQVTM, CDR2 ANQGSEA.

Comment on this clonotype: A much larger clone lies one base from this, so it may be a read error. The rearrangement links TRBV6-5 to TRBJ2-1, with 10 bases that match TRBD2. The CDR3 is 15 amino acids. Germline assignment: CDR1 MNHEY and CDR2 SVGAGI. CDR3 sequence: CTSSYGAGGPSEQFF. In DNA, the CDR3 is TGTACCAGCAGTTACGGAGCGGGAGGGCCAAGTGAGCAGTTCTTC.

This clonotype was observed a few times. The gene calls are TRBV30 and TRBJ2-7; D may be TRBD1 or TRBD2 (7 bases each). The ends were cut back, 4 bases at V and 1 base at J, with 14 bases in the middle. Per germline, CDR1 GTSNPN and CDR2 SVGIG (reference sequence). The CDR3 has 14 residues. CDR3 amino acids: CAWTRGGTSYEQYF. The CDR3 coding sequence is TGTGCCTGGACCAGGGGGGGGACGTCCTACGAGCAGTACTTC.

A word on this clonotype: This may stem from a read error, because a much larger clone lies one nucleotide away. This chain links TRBV10-2 with TRBJ2-7; D might be TRBD1 or TRBD2, each matching 5 bases. Germline V gives CDR1 WSHSY, CDR2 SAAADI. The CDR3 sequence is 13 residues long. In DNA form, the CDR3 reads TGCGCCATCAGTGACGCTCTGGGGGTGGGGCAGTACTTC. It yields the protein CAISDALGVGQYF.

Comments on this clonotype: An end of the junction differs from the germline gene, which may be a read error. J is TRBJ2-5 and V is TRBV6-2 or TRBV6-3; D ambiguous. The V gene's germline CDR1 is MNHEY and CDR2 SVGEGT. The CDR3 consists of 17 residues. In DNA, the CDR3 is TGTGGCAGCAGTTACGGTTCTGTCAGGCCTTGGCGAGAGACCCAGTACTTC. Translating gives CGSSYGSVRPWRETQYF.

The gene calls are TRBV11-1 and TRBJ1-1; 7 bases match TRBD1. CDR1 is SGHAT and CDR2 is FQDESV in the germline V gene (reference sequence). Trimming at V came to 7 bases and at J to 5 bases, leaving 13 bases not matched to a gene. The CDR3 has 15 residues. In DNA form, the CDR3 reads TGTGCCAGCATCCCCACGGGACAGCAGCGGACTGAAGCTTTCTTT. It codes for CASIPTGQQRTEAFF.

This chain joins TRBV5-6 and TRBJ1-2; no reliable D call. This CDR3 is 13 amino acids long. Germline V gene sequence: CDR1 SGHDT, CDR2 YYEEEE. V lost 0 bases and J 6 bases, leaving 9 bases between the germline ends. DNA for the CDR3: TGTGCCAGCAGCTTGGCGCGGGGAGATGGCTACACCTTC. The encoded protein is CASSLARGDGYTF.

This clonotype has at least ten counts. V and J are TRBV10-2 and TRBJ2-3; 8 bases align to TRBD1. Trimming removed 6 bases from V and 5 bases from J; junction bases left unmatched: 10. Germline loops: CDR1 WSHSY, CDR2 SAAADI. The CDR3 covers 15 residues. The CDR3 DNA reads as TGCGCCAGCAGCGGGGGCCAGGGGGCGGAAGATACGCAGTATTTT. Translating it yields CASSGGQGAEDTQYF.

Comment on this clonotype: A much larger clone is a single base away; this may be a read error. The chain uses TRBV4-3 and TRBJ2-2; D might be TRBD2 (5 bases). Germline assignment: CDR1 LGHNA and CDR2 YSLEER. The CDR3 has 16 residues. The CDR3 here is CASSQEAAINTGELFF. The CDR3 DNA sequence: TGTGCCAGCAGCCAAGAAGCGGCAATAAACACCGGGGAGCTGTTTTTT.

The chain recombines TRBV6-1 with TRBJ2-5, with TRBD2 identical over 8 bases. CDR1 MNHNS and CDR2 SASEGT come from the germline V gene. The CDR3 is made up of 15 amino acids. CDR3 loop: CVSTSGLAGQETQYF. In nucleotides, the CDR3 is TGTGTCAGTACCTCGGGGCTAGCGGGTCAAGAGACCCAGTACTTC.

With respect to this clonotype: The junction does not match germline at one end; this may be a read error. This chain links TRBV6-5 with TRBJ2-1; D may be TRBD2 (6 bases). This CDR3 has 15 amino acids. CDR1 and CDR2 from the germline V gene are MNHEY and SVGAGI. The CDR3 loop is CAPLSVSGGNNKQFF. The CDR3 DNA reads as TGTGCCCCTCTTAGTGTTAGCGGAGGTAACAATAAGCAGTTCTTC.

This clonotype turned up a few times. The genes are TRBV6-1 and TRBJ2-3; D perhaps matches TRBD1 (6 bases). Germline CDR1 is MNHNS and CDR2 is SASEGT. The CDR3 spans 15 residues. Trimming removed 2 bases from V and 2 bases from J, with 11 bases in between. This CDR3 is CASSESGVLTDTQYF. CDR3 in DNA: TGTGCCAGCAGTGAATCAGGGGTCCTCACAGATACGCAGTATTTT.